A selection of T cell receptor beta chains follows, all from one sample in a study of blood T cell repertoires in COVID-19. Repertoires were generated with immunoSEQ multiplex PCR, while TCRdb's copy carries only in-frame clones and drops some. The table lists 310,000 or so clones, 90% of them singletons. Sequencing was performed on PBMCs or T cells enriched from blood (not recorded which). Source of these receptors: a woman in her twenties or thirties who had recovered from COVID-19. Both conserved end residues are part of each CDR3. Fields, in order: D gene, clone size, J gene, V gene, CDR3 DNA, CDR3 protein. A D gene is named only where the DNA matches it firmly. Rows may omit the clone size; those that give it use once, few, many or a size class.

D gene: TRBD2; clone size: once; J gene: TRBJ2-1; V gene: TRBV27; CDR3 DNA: TGTGCCAGCAGTTGGACTAGCGGGAGGCTCAATGAGCAGTTCTTC; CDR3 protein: CASSWTSGRLNEQFF
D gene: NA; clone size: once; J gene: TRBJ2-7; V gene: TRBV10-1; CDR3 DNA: TGCGCCAGCAGCATAGGGGAAGCGACCTACGAGCAGTACTTC; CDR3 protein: CASSIGEATYEQYF
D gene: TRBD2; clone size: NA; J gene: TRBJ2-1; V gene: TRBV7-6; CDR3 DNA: TGTGCCAGCAGCTTACGAATCCGTATGACTAGCAGAACCCAATACAATGAGCAGTTCTTC; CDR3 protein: CASSLRIRMTSRTQYNEQFF
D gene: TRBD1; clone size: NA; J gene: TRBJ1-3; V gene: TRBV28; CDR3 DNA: TGTGCCAGCAGCCTTCCGGGACAGAATAGTAGGAACACCATATATTTT; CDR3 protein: CASSLPGQNSRNTIYF
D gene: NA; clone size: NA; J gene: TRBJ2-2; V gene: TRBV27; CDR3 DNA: TGTGCCAGCAGCAAGGGGGTTGCACAACGTACCGGGGAGCTGTTTTTT; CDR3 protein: CASSKGVAQRTGELFF
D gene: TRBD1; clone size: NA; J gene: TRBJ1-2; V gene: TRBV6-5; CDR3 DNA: TGTGCCAGCAGTATAAGACAGGGTTCCAACTATGGCTACACCTTC; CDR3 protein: CASSIRQGSNYGYTF
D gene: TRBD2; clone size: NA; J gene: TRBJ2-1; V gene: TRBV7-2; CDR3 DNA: TGTGCCAGCAGCTTACAGCCGCCGGCTTTGGGACTAGGGAACAATGAGCAGTTCTTC; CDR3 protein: CASSLQPPALGLGNNEQFF
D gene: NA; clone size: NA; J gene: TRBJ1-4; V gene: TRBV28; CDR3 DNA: TGTGCCAGCAGTTCAACAGGGAAACGGGATGAAAAACTGTTTTTT; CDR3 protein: CASSSTGKRDEKLFF
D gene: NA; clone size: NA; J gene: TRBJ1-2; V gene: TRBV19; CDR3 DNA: TGTGCTAGTAAAGGACTGAACTATGGCTACACCTTC; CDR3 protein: CASKGLNYGYTF
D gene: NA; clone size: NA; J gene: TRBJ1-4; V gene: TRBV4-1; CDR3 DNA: TGCGCCAGCAGCCAAGTCCTCGCAGGGCGTGAAAAACTGTTTTTT; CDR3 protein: CASSQVLAGREKLFF
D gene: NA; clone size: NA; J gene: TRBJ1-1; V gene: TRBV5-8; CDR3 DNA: TGTGCCAGCAGCTTGAGTGACAGGGAAGCTTTCTTT; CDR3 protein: CASSLSDREAFF
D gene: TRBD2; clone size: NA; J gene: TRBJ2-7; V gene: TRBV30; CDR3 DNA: TGTGCCTGGGGGGGGACTAGCGGGTCCTCCTACGAGCAGTACTTC; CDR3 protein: CAWGGTSGSSYEQYF
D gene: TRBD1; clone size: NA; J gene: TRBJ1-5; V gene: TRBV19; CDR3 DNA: TGTGCCAGTTTTAAAGGGACAGGTGACAATCAGCCCCAGCATTTT; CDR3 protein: CASFKGTGDNQPQHF
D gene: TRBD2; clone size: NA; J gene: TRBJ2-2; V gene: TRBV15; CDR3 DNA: TGTGCCACCAGCGGGCGACTAGCAGTAAGGGTCACCGGGGAGCTGTTTTTT; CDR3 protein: CATSGRLAVRVTGELFF
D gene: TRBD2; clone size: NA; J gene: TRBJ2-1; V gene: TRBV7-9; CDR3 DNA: TGTGCCAGCAGCTTAGGGCTAGCGGGAGTTATTGAGCAGTTCTTC; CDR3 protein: CASSLGLAGVIEQFF
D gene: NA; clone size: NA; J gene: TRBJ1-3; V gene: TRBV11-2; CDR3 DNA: TGTGCCAGCAGCTTCCCCAGCACCATATATTTT; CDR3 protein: CASSFPSTIYF
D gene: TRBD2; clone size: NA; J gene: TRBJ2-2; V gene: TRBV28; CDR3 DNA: TGTGCCAGTAAGGGGACTACCTCTTTCCTCGGGGAGCTGTTTTTT; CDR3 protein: CASKGTTSFLGELFF
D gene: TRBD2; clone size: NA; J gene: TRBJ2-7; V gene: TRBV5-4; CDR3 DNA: TGTGCCAGCAGCTTGGTACCCCCCGCGGGAGAACGCGAGCAGTACTTC; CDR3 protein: CASSLVPPAGEREQYF
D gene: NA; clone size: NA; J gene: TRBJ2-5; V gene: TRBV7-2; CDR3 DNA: TGTGCCAGCAGCTTAGGCGGCAGGGCCCTAGAGACCCAGTACTTC; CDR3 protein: CASSLGGRALETQYF
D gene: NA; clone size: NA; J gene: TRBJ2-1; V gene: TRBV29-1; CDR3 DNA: TGCAGCGTTGTGACTCCTACCTACAATGAGCAGTTCTTC; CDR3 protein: CSVVTPTYNEQFF
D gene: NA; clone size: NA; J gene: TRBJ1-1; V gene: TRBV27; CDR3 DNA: TGTGCCAGCAGCCCACGGGGGTGGAGGGAGGACACTGAAGCTTTCTTT; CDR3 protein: CASSPRGWREDTEAFF
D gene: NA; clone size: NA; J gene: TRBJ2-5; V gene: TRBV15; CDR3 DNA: TGTGCCACCAGCAGAGGAAGGCAGGCCGGTGCCCAAGAGACCCAGTACTTC; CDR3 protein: CATSRGRQAGAQETQYF
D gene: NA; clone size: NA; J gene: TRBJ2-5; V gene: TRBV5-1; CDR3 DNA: TGCGCCAGTTCAGGGGAGCTCCAAGAGACCCAGTACTTC; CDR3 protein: CASSGELQETQYF
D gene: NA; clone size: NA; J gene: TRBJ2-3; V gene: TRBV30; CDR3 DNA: TGTGCCTGGAGGAACTCTAGCGCACACACAGATACGCAGTATTTT; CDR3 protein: CAWRNSSAHTDTQYF
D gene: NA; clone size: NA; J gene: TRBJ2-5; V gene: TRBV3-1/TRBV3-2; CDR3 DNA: TGTGCCAGCAGCGCTAAAGAAAGGAGCAGGGGCCCGACCCCAAAAGAGACCCAGTACTTC; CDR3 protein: CASSAKERSRGPTPKETQYF
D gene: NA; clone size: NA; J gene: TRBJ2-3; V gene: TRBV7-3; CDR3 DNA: TGTGCCAGCAGCCCAACTCCCACAGATACGCAGTATTTT; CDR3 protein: CASSPTPTDTQYF
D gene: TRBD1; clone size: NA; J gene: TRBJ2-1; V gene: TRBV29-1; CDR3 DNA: TGCAGCGTTGACAGGGGGTTGAATGAGCAGTTCTTC; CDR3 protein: CSVDRGLNEQFF
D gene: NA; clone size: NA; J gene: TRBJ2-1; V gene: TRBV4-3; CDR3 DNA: TGCGCCAGCAGCCAGAACAGCATCTACAATGAGCAGTTCTTC; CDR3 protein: CASSQNSIYNEQFF
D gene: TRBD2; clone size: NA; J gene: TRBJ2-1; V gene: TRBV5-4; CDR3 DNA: TGTGCCAGCAGCTTGGGGACTAGCCGTGGTAATGAGCAGTTCTTC; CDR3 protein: CASSLGTSRGNEQFF
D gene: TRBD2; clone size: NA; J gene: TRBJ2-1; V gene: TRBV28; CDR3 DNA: TGTGCCAGCAGTTCCCGGGGGGACTACAATGAGCAGTTCTTC; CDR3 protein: CASSSRGDYNEQFF
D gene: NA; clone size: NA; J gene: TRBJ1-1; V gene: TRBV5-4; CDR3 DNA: TGTGCCAGCAGCTTGTCCGGGGGAATAGTAACTGAAGCTTTCTTT; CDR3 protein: CASSLSGGIVTEAFF
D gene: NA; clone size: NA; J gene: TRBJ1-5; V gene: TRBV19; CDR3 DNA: TGTGCCAGTAGACCCCTCGGGGGTCAGCCCCAGCATTTT; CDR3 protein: CASRPLGGQPQHF
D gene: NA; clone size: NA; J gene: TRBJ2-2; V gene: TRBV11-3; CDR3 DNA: TGTGCCAGCAGGCAGGGGCAAACCGGGGAGCTGTTTTTT; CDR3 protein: CASRQGQTGELFF
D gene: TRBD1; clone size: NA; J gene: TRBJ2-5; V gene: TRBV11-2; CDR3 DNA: TGTGCCAGCAGCTCGTCAGGGGGCGGTGAGACCCAGTACTTC; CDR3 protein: CASSSSGGGETQYF
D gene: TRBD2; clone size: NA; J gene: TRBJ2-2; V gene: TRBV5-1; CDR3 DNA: TGCGCCAGCAGCTTGGCCGGTGGTAGCGGGAGCTCCGGGGAGCTGTTTTTT; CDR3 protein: CASSLAGGSGSSGELFF
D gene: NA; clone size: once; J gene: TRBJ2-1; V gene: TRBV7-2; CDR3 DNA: TGTGCCAGCAGTCGTGGGGCCGATTACAATGAGCAGTTCTTC; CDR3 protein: CASSRGADYNEQFF
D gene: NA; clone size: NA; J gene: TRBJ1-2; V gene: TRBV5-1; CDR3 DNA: TGCGCCAGCAGCTTATACGCAGGAAACTATGGCTACACCTTC; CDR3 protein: CASSLYAGNYGYTF
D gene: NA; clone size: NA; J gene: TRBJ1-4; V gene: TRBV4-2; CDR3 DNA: TGTGCCAGCAGCCAAGGGGCAGGGGAAAAACTGTTTTTT; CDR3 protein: CASSQGAGEKLFF
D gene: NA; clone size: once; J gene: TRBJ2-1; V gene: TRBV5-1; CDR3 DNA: TGCGCCAGCAGCTTACAACAGAGCTCCTACAATGAGCAGTTCTTC; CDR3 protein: CASSLQQSSYNEQFF
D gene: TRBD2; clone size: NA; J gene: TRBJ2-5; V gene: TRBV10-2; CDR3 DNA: TGCGCCAGCAGCCAACTAGCGGACCGAGAGACCCAGTACTTC; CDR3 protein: CASSQLADRETQYF
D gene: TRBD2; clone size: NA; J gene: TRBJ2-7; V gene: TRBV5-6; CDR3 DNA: TGTGCCAGCAGCTCCAGTCTAGCGGGAGGGTACGAGCAGTACTTC; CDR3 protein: CASSSSLAGGYEQYF
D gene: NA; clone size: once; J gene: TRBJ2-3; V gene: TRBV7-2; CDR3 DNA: TGTGCCACGCAGGGCACAGATACGCAGTATTTT; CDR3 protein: CATQGTDTQYF
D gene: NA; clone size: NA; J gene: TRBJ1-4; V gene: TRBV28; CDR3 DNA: TGTGCCAGCGTCACTGGGGCGCACGAAAAACTGTTTTTT; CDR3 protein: CASVTGAHEKLFF
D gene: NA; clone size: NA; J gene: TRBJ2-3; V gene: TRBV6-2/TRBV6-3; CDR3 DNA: TGTGCCAGCAGTAACAGGGCAGATACGCAGTATTTT; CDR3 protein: CASSNRADTQYF
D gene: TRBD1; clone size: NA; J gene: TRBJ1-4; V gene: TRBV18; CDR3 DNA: TGTGCCAGCTCACCAGCAGGGGGTGCAACTAATGAAAAACTGTTTTTT; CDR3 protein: CASSPAGGATNEKLFF
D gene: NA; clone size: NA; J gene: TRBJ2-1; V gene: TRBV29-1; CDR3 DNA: TGCAGCGCCAGACAGGATAGCTTCTACAATGAGCAGTTCTTC; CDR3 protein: CSARQDSFYNEQFF
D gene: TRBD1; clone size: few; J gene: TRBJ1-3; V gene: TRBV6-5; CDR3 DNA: TGTGCCAGCAGACCACAGGGGGCTGGAGGAAACACCATATATTTT; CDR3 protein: CASRPQGAGGNTIYF
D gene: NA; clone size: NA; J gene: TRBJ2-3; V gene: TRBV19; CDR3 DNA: TGTGCCACCCGAAGGGGACTAGATACGCAGTATTTT; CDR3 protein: CATRRGLDTQYF
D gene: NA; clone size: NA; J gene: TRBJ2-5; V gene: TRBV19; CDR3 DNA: TGTGCCAGTAGCCCCGCCCAGGGTAGGGAGACCCAGTACTTC; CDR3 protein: CASSPAQGRETQYF
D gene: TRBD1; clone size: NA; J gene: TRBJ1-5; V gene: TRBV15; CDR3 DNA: TGTGCCACCCTCCCAAGAAACGGACAGGACGATCAGCCCCAGCATTTT; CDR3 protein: CATLPRNGQDDQPQHF
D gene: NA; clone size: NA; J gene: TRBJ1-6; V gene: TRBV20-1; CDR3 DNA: TGCAGTGCTAGTCTTTCTTGGAGCTCCTATAATTCACCCCTCCACTTT; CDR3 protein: CSASLSWSSYNSPLHF
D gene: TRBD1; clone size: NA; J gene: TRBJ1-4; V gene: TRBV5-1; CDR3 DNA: TGCGCCAGCAGCTTGGAAGGGGACAGTAATGAAAAACTGTTTTTT; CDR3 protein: CASSLEGDSNEKLFF
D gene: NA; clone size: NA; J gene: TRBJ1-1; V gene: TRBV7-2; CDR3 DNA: TGTGCCAGCAGCTTTTTACAGGGATACACTGAAGCTTTCTTT; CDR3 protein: CASSFLQGYTEAFF
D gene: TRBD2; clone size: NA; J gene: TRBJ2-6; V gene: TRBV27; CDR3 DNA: TGTGCCAGCCGGGAGGGGGAAGCTCTGGGGGCCAACGTCCTGACTTTC; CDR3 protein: CASREGEALGANVLTF
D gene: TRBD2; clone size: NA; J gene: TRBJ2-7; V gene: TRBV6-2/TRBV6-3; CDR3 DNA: TGTGCCAGCAGTTTCCCTCAACTAGCGGGAGGACTCTACGAGCAGTACTTC; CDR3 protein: CASSFPQLAGGLYEQYF
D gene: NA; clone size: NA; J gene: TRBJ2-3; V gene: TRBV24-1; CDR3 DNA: TGTGCCACCAGTGATGCCTCGGTAGTGACGCAGTATTTT; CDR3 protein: CATSDASVVTQYF
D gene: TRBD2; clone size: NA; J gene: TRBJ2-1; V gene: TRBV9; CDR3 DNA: TGTGCCAGCAATCTAGCGGGAGTTTTCGTCAATGAGCAGTTCTTC; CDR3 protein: CASNLAGVFVNEQFF